This T cell receptor (beta chain) was found in a study of PD-1 blockade in classical Hodgkin lymphoma. Study-wide results and limits: A significant rise in TCR diversity by C4D1 was seen for CD4+ but not CD8+ cells. Complete responders' baseline diversity resembled that of newly diagnosed patients. Newly diagnosed patients had baseline TCR diversity that was reportedly lower than that of healthy donors.

Worth noting for this clone: Its antigen is unidentified.

In every patient, relapse followed autologous stem cell transplantation, while exposure to brentuximab vedotin differed. Magnetic negative selection isolated CD8+ T cells from thawed PBMCs. This CDR3 comprises 16 residues. The trim removed 6 bases at V and 1 base at J, leaving 6 bases unmatched. The germline V gene encodes CDR1 MNHEY and CDR2 SMNVEV (reference sequence). TCRdb keeps only in-frame clones here, not all; method: immunoSEQ multiplex PCR. The repertoire holds 25,000 to 30,000 clones, around 90% seen once, with less than 7.5% in the top ten. The V and J genes are TRBV27 and TRBJ2-7, with TRBD2 identical over 13 bases. The clonotype comes from a human donor with classical Hodgkin lymphoma. The material sequenced was CD8+ T cells from blood, taken at baseline. In nucleotides, the CDR3 is TGTGCCAGCAGAGGACTAGCGGGAGTCGAATCCTACGAGCAGTACTTC. Its protein is CASRGLAGVESYEQYF.